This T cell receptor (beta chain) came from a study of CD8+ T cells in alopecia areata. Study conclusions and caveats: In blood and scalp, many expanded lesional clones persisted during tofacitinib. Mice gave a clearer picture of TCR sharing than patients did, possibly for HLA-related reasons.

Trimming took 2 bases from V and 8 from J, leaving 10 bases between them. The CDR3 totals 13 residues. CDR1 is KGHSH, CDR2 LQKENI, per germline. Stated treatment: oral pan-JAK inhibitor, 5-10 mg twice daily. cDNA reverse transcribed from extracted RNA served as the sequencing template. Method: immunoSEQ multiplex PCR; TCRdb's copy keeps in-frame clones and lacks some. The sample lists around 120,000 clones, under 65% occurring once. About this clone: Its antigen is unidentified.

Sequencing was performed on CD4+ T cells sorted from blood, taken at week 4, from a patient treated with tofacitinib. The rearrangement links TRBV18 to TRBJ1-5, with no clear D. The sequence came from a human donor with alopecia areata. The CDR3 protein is CASSPTLQEPQHF. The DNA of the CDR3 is TGTGCCAGCTCACCAACCTTACAAGAGCCCCAGCATTTT.